This entry features one T cell receptor beta chain sequence. Its specific antigen is unknown. Base qualities are not recorded, but no much larger clone differs from it by a single base. This record comes from a study of cytomegalovirus exposure and HLA in healthy donors (dated by TCRdb to 2015 to 2018). About the study as a whole: An earlier analysis of more than 550 of the donors reported approximately 280 Gb of sequence data and approximately 120 million unique TCR beta sequences obtained from approximately 180 million T cells. Alongside the repertoire data, information on donor age, sex, ethnicity and CMV serostatus was compiled. Along with the approximately 620-subject first cohort, a separate validation cohort of over a hundred different subjects was used. A later genetic analysis took genome-wide SNP genotypes for about 65% of the 666 donors and used that subset as a discovery cohort. To decide whether each TCR beta V gene segment behaved as functional or pseudogenic, an earlier analysis of 587 of the donors relied on high-throughput TCR beta sequencing. Rather than drawing on any new phenotypic data, the later analysis identified candidate immune exposures from TCR beta sequences and the way those sequences occurred across donors. HLA typing covered class I and class II loci at four-digit resolution. The T cell repertoires of 700 or so subjects were profiled by immunosequencing and related to cytomegalovirus serostatus. All discovery cohort repertoires had been generated using a single sequencing platform. To predict cytomegalovirus infection status, the study brought together high-throughput TCR immunosequencing, statistical association of individual TCRs with disease status, and machine learning. Typing coverage varied by locus: 629-630 donors for A, B, C, DRB1 and DQB1; approximately 500 for DQA1; 600 to 610 for DPA1; under 490 for DPB1. Roughly 300 gigabases of sequencing data and 70 million to 100 million unique TCR sequences made up an early release that covered approximately 620 HLA-typed donors. A later analysis re-examined previously published TCR beta repertoires from about 700 donors and added high-resolution HLA genotyping to investigate patterns of TCR occurrence. Across around 400 genotyped donors of the cohort, an average of about 250,000 unique TCR beta nucleotide sequences per donor were sequenced, and roughly a sixth of those sequences were non-productive. The study was designed to test whether signatures of past pathogen exposure could be identified by cataloging public T cell receptors. About five DR-DQ haplotypes were treated as single units for association and clustering because of strong linkage in the cohort. The genetic ancestry cluster associated with self-reported Caucasian donors included about 81% of the 300 to 400 genotyped donors.

The cohort comprised around 690 healthy bone marrow donors. At the time of sampling, all cohort members were nominally healthy, though unrecorded immune exposures were likely present. The donor was CMV seropositive and was included in the group of some 290 seropositive cohort members. Each donor provided a peripheral blood sample, and peripheral blood mononuclear cells were used for TCR beta sequencing. Genomic DNA was extracted from the blood cell samples with the Qiagen DNeasy Blood Extraction Kit. The library was built by means of the immunoSEQ multiplex PCR assay. For the multiplex PCR, a mixture combining 60 forward primers for TCR Vbeta segments and 13 reverse primers for TCR Jbeta segments was used. Amplification of the CDR3 region of rearranged TCR beta genes was performed with a multiplex PCR assay on genomic DNA. Amplified TCR beta libraries were sequenced as 87-base-pair reads on the Illumina HiSeq System. Per the authors' processing: A later analysis counted some 74 million unique TCR beta chains across the 666 repertoires, and around 12 million of these chains were shared by at least two donors. Raw reads were error-corrected and collapsed into unique sequences by a nearest-neighbor algorithm in which closely related sequences were merged to remove PCR and sequencing errors. To assign V, D and J gene segments, CDR3 sequences were aligned to IMGT reference sequences. For a sequence to be retained, a match of at least six nucleotides to both a V gene segment and a J gene segment was required. A rearrangement counted as productive if the CDR3 had no stop codons and remained in frame with V and J, and every other rearrangement counted as non-productive. CDR3 was defined according to IMGT convention as the region running from the second conserved V-encoded cysteine to the conserved J-encoded phenylalanine. The earlier analysis of roughly 590 of the donors excluded any sequence lacking an unambiguous match to a single V gene segment. An earlier analysis of 587 of the donors called V segments functional above 56.7% productive rearrangements and segregating when the between-donor standard deviation exceeded 5%. A statistical classification framework was built for diagnosing cytomegalovirus status from the catalog of TCR beta chain sequences. In a later analysis, V and J genes were assigned by comparing TCR nucleotide sequences against IMGT/GENE-DB human TR gene sequences. The TCRdist pipeline was used in a later analysis to assign CDR3 sequences and most-parsimonious VDJ recombination scenarios. In a later analysis, each TCR beta chain was defined by its CDR3 amino acid sequence together with its V-gene family, and reads without a unique V-gene family were excluded. A later analysis removed 500 to 600 highly shared, low-generation-probability nucleotide sequences to deal with suspected cross-contamination and a sequencing artifact. In a later analysis, a clonal expansion index was calculated for each public chain from normalized within-repertoire ranks of inferred template counts. A later analysis computed generation probabilities with a VDJ recombination model fitted to out-of-frame rearrangements, and checked the results against IGoR. In a later analysis, TCR-TCR, TCR-HLA and TCR-CMV co-occurrence was scored with hypergeometric tests, and a repertoire-size bias correction was applied to TCR pairs. In a later analysis, false discovery rates were estimated by permuting HLA or CMV assignments 20 times. A later analysis grouped co-occurring TCRs with DBSCAN, adding TCRdist sequence similarity when clustering within HLA-allele-positive subsets. Repertoires with fewer than 30,000 or more than 120,000 public chains were left out of co-occurrence clustering, as were five repertoires with anomalous nucleotide sharing. This immuneACCESS table, as held by TCRdb, lists in-frame sequences with V and J called but not all clones. Of the missing ones, under half trace to an unresolved V gene in checked studies; the others have no known cause. V, J and clone size were drawn from that table, and D and trimming were deduced from the DNA. The table for this sample lists about 110,000 clones; about 76% of them were counted only once. The leading ten clones occupy about 4.9% of the sample.

V lost 0 bases and J lost 3 bases, and the count of bases not matched to a germline gene is 8. The CDR1 and CDR2 encoded by the germline V gene are LGHNA and YSLEER. The CDR3 starts with the cysteine, ends with the phenylalanine, and has 18 residues. CDR3 DNA is the only sequence kept; it has 54 bases, read in frame from the first base. What the authors observed across the whole study: In an earlier analysis of roughly 500 of the donors, most TCR beta V segments appeared in productive rearrangements about 87% or about 30% of the time, broadly matching IMGT annotations. In a later analysis, HLA-associated TCR beta chains were found to be more clonally expanded and to have lower generation probabilities than equally common non-associated chains. A group of highly shared sequence variants was considered likely to be a technical artifact of the sequencing pipeline. Assigning TCR associations to individual alleles was difficult when HLA alleles, especially DR and DQ, strongly co-occurred. Three of the identified cytomegalovirus-associated TCR beta chains were confirmed in vitro to be specific for cytomegalovirus antigens. Correlated functional status among segregating V segments might reflect linkage disequilibrium, but an unknown experimental factor could not be ruled out. The authors suggested that the approach could potentially be generalized to other disease states and immunological phenotypes. In a later analysis, most CMV-associated TCR beta chains were found to appear HLA-restricted, with HLA associations seemingly driven largely by CMV exposure. For the cohort, immune exposure information was limited to CMV serostatus. According to a later genetic analysis, donors in an Asian-associated ancestry cluster had fewer N-insertions in productive TCRs than the approximately 700-donor mean. Several of the top co-occurrence clusters appeared to be linked to parvovirus B19, influenza, CMV and Epstein-Barr virus, according to a later analysis. According to a later analysis, TCR association rates differed among HLA loci, with DRB1 alleles showing the most associated TCRs and HLA-C alleles showing the fewest. Because HLA typing was missing for some donors at each locus, association tests included only the typed subset. In both the original and validation cohorts, the classifier was reported to diagnose cytomegalovirus status with high specificity and sensitivity. Because the 87-base-pair reads could not distinguish some IMGT-functional V segments, including TRBV6-2 and TRBV6-3, those segments were excluded. Because counts were too low, seventeen rarely observed V segments, including chromosome 9 orphons, were excluded from the earlier analysis of 500 to 700 of the donors. Only TCR beta chains were sequenced in this cohort, and the absence of alpha or paired-chain data limited detectable features. A further reported finding was that TCR beta sequences accurately predicted the HLA-A and HLA-B alleles for most subjects in the first cohort. The study listed approximately 150 TCR beta chains as associated with cytomegalovirus. Most TCR sequences were observed very rarely across donors, whereas some public TCRs were present in many individuals. An association between a missense DCLRE1C variant and V-gene and J-gene trimming of TCR beta chains was found in a later genetic analysis and replicated in an independent cohort. In a later analysis, around 17,000 TCR beta sequences were associated with specific HLA alleles at a false discovery rate of 0.05. Roughly uniform sequencing depth across donors was assumed in presence/absence analyses, although this assumption may not hold.

This chain joins TRBV4-3 to TRBJ2-3; 11 of the junction bases match TRBD2. Sequenced input: PBMCs. The receptor was isolated from a young man in good health and CMV-seropositive. The CDR3 amino acid sequence is: CASSQDLAGGLETDTQYF. The nucleotide sequence is TGCGCCAGCAGCCAAGATTTAGCGGGGGGGCTGGAGACAGATACGCAGTATTTT.